These 13 T cell receptor beta chains were all obtained from the same sample, sequenced in a study of Ad26.COV2.S vaccination and SARS-CoV-2 variants. As to treatment: roughly 18 received Ad26.COV2.S at low or high dose, single or two shots; about five received placebo; per-sample allocation not given. Following the first vaccine or placebo injection, samples were taken on day 63. Repertoires were generated with immunoSEQ multiplex PCR, while TCRdb's copy carries only in-frame clones and drops some. The sample shows 200,000 to 300,000 clones, over 75% of them seen only once. The sample consisted of peripheral blood, taken in a trial of Ad26.COV2.S vaccine versus placebo. Every receptor here comes from a person between 18 and 59 years old who received the Ad26.COV2.S COVID-19 vaccine or a placebo.

The chain has TRBV7-3 and TRBJ1-1; tentative D call: TRBD1 (5 bases). This CDR3 spans 14 amino acids. CDR1 and CDR2 from the germline V gene are SGHTA and FQGTGA. Trimming removed 1 base from V and 2 bases from J, with 8 bases in between. The CDR3 sequence: CASSLMGGNTEAFF. In nucleotides, the CDR3 is TGTGCCAGCAGCTTAATGGGGGGAAACACTGAAGCTTTCTTT.

This clone was seen just once. The rearrangement joins TRBV7-2 to TRBJ2-1, with 14 bases matching TRBD2. The CDR3 extends over 17 amino acids. CDR1 and CDR2 from the germline V gene are SGHTA and FQGNSA. The J segment lost 9 bases and the V segment lost 5 bases, leaving 12 bases of the junction unmatched. The CDR3 loop is CASSPPGLAGVLGEQFF. The DNA for the CDR3 is TGTGCCAGCAGCCCGCCGGGACTAGCGGGAGTATTGGGTGAGCAGTTCTTC.

V is TRBV2 and J is TRBJ2-1, with 7 bases lining up with TRBD2. Trimming at V came to 7 bases and at J to 3 bases, leaving 3 bases not matched to a gene. This CDR3 region has 13 residues. Germline V gene lookup returns CDR1 SNHLY and CDR2 FYNNEI. The CDR3 reads CASMASGYNEQFF. CDR3 nucleotides: TGTGCCAGCATGGCTAGCGGCTACAATGAGCAGTTCTTC.

V usage is TRBV30 and J usage is TRBJ1-6, with 9 bases that match TRBD1. This CDR3 has 16 amino acids. J was trimmed by 5 bases and V by 3 bases; bases with no gene match: 8. Germline V lookup: CDR1 GTSNPN, CDR2 SVGIG (reference sequence). In DNA form, the CDR3 reads TGTGCCTGGAGGCTCAGAGGGACAGGGAATAATTCACCCCTCCACTTT. Residues: CAWRLRGTGNNSPLHF.

The CDR3 is CASSPFATNEKLFF. CDR3 DNA sequence: TGTGCCAGCAGTCCATTTGCAACTAATGAAAAACTGTTTTTT. The chain links TRBV27 to TRBJ1-4; no clear D. Germline CDR1 MNHEY, CDR2 SMNVEV (reference sequence). This CDR3 region has 14 residues. V lost 5 bases, J lost 0 bases, and 7 bases lay in between.

The V gene is TRBV27, the J gene TRBJ2-1; D perhaps matches TRBD1 (6 bases). Per the germline V gene, CDR1 is MNHEY and CDR2 is SMNVEV (reference sequence). The CDR3 length is 16 residues. V was shortened by 5 bases and J by 0 bases, with 14 bases between the two germline ends. CDR3 protein: CASSIDRWTSYNEQFF. The CDR3 region has the DNA TGTGCCAGCAGTATCGACAGGTGGACCTCCTACAATGAGCAGTTCTTC.

The chain has TRBV27 and TRBJ2-5; 8 bases are a match to TRBD1. Per germline, CDR1 MNHEY and CDR2 SMNVEV (reference sequence). The length of the CDR3 is 15 residues. Trimming removed 6 bases from V and 5 bases from J; junction bases left unmatched: 11. The CDR3 loop reads CASRPPGQGPETQYF. The CDR3 nucleotides read TGTGCCAGCAGACCCCCAGGACAGGGCCCGGAGACCCAGTACTTC.

The chain links TRBV29-1 to TRBJ2-3, with D unresolved. The V end lost 7 bases, the J end lost 1 base, and 9 bases lay between the germline ends. This CDR3 comprises 12 residues. CDR1 is SQVTM, CDR2 ANQGSEA, per germline. The CDR3 nucleotides are TGCAGCGCCAAGACCGGCACAGATACGCAGTATTTT. Protein: CSAKTGTDTQYF.

This clone was found once. The chain uses TRBV29-1 and TRBJ1-2; D remains ambiguous. Germline V gene lookup returns CDR1 SQVTM and CDR2 ANQGSEA. The CDR3 loop spans 12 amino acids. Trimming took off 4 bases at V and 7 bases at J, with 13 bases between the two ends. CDR3 region: CSVGEGGGGYTF. DNA of the CDR3: TGCAGCGTTGGAGAGGGAGGAGGTGGCTACACCTTC.

The chain recombines TRBV28 with TRBJ1-5; 8 bases are a match to TRBD1. Trimming cost V 3 bases and J 9 bases; bases outside gene matches: 10. The CDR3 extends over 15 amino acids. Germline V CDR1 and CDR2: MDHEN, SYDVKM. The CDR3 spells CASSLVQGGRVPQHF. CDR3 DNA: TGTGCCAGCAGTTTGGTACAGGGGGGAAGGGTGCCCCAGCATTTT.

The V call is TRBV7-2, the J call TRBJ1-5, with D unclear. The germline CDR1 and CDR2 sequences are SGHTA and FQGNSA. V shed 3 bases and J shed 0 bases, with 6 bases lying between them. CDR3 length: 14 amino acids. CDR3 region: CASSLGHSNQPQHF. The CDR3 region has the DNA TGTGCCAGCAGCTTGGGTCATAGCAATCAGCCCCAGCATTTT.

The chain employs TRBV5-1 and TRBJ2-3, with unresolved D. V was trimmed by 6 bases and J by 0 bases, leaving 17 bases between them. Germline V gene sequence: CDR1 SGHRS, CDR2 YFSETQ. This CDR3 has 16 residues. The CDR3 loop reads CASKLLGSSSTDTQYF. In DNA, the CDR3 is TGCGCCAGCAAACTTTTGGGTTCCTCTAGCACAGATACGCAGTATTTT.

This clone showed up just a few times. The same CDR3 also results from other DNA sequences found in this sample. The chain combines TRBV6-5 with TRBJ2-7; 7 nucleotides agree with TRBD1. Germline CDR1 is MNHEY and CDR2 is SVGAGI. Trimming at V came to 6 bases and at J to 6 bases, leaving 8 bases not matched to a gene. The CDR3 contains 13 residues. The CDR3 nucleotides read TGTGCCAGCAGCCTGACAACAGGGGTCGAGCAGTACTTC. Translating gives CASSLTTGVEQYF.